What follows are 5 T cell receptor beta chains derived from one specimen sequenced in a study of neurological immune-mediated disorders. TCRdb re-derived calls from the 5' RACE reads in MiXCR, one entry per CDR3 protein. This table holds 50,000 to 80,000 distinct CDR3 sequences, nearly 3.5% found once. Sequencing was carried out using PBMCs. These receptors came from a middle-aged man with multiple sclerosis.

This clonotype occurred many times. The chain uses TRBV2 and TRBJ2-1, with TRBD2 matching over 11 bases. V lost 6 bases, J lost 15 bases, and 7 bases stayed unmatched. In germline, CDR1 is SNHLY, CDR2 FYNNEI. The CDR3 is 12 residues long. The CDR3 sequence is CASRASGGSGFF. In DNA form, the CDR3 reads TGTGCCAGCAGAGCTAGCGGGGGGAGCGGGTTCTTC.

Ten or more counts support this clonotype. V is TRBV6-5 and J is TRBJ2-7, with D maybe TRBD1 (6 bases). From germline, CDR1 is MNHEY and CDR2 SVGAGI. V was trimmed by 2 bases and J by 3 bases, leaving 23 bases between them. This CDR3 region has 18 residues. CDR3 DNA: TGTGCCAGCAGTTACGGGAGAGGATTTGGACAGTTTAACTACGAGCAGTACTTC. It specifies CASSYGRGFGQFNYEQYF.

Ten or more counts support this clonotype. The CDR3 reads CASSSTSGRADFF. CDR3 coding DNA: TGCGCCAGCAGCTCAACTAGCGGGAGGGCCGATTTCTTC. V is TRBV5-1 and J is TRBJ2-1; 13 bases map to TRBD2. J was trimmed by 16 bases and V by 3 bases; bases with no gene match: 7. The CDR3 extends over 13 amino acids. Germline CDR1 and CDR2: SGHRS and YFSETQ.

This clonotype was counted many times. The rearrangement uses TRBV10-3 and TRBJ2-3; D gene ambiguous. Germline CDR1 is ENHRY and CDR2 is SYGVKD. The V gene lost 8 bases and the J gene lost 0 bases, with 15 bases spanning the gap. This CDR3 region has 15 residues. The CDR3 nucleotides are TGTGCCATCGGCCCACTGGGCGGAAGCACAGATACGCAGTATTTT. Its translation: CAIGPLGGSTDTQYF.

This clonotype has at least ten counts. The chain links TRBV5-1 to TRBJ1-6, with a tentative D call TRBD1 (6 bases). The V end lost 4 bases, the J end lost 8 bases, and 10 bases lay between the germline ends. CDR1 is SGHRS and CDR2 is YFSETQ in the germline V gene. The CDR3 extends over 13 amino acids. CDR3 bases: TGCGCCAGCAGCCAGGGGAGGGATTCACCCCTCCACTTT. This encodes CASSQGRDSPLHF.